The present TCR beta chain was sequenced within a study of human T cells and chemical hapten exposure. Using its own MiXCR run on the RACE reads, TCRdb lists one record per CDR3 protein. This sample has approximately 49,000 distinct CDR3 sequences, with around 9.3% found just once. Trimming stripped 6 bases from V and 0 bases from J, with 12 bases between. The CDR3 has 14 amino acids. The germline V gene has CDR1 SQVTM and CDR2 ANQGSEA. Time point: patch test 1, 2 weeks after DPC sensitization. Regarding treatment: therapeutic diphenylcyclopropenone sensitization with weekly scalp DPC. This clonotype was counted at least ten times. As yet, its antigen is unknown. Points from the study as a whole: With patch test score, the counts of PT1 expanded TCRs showed a positive correlation.

The receptor's source is a woman aged 45 to 65 with alopecia areata. Some clones in this sample may be carry-over from other donors' samples. The sequencing here drew on whole blood, taken in connection with sensitization to the hapten diphenylcyclopropenone (DPC). J is TRBJ1-5 and V is TRBV29-1, with a weak D call TRBD1 (5 bases). CDR3 in DNA: TGCAGCGTGGGGGAAGGAGGTAGCAATCAGCCCCAGCATTTT. Amino acids: CSVGEGGSNQPQHF.